These 12 T cell receptor beta chains were all obtained from the same sample, sequenced in a study of blood T cells in healthy people across ages. The second PCR ran about 6 to 12 cycles with a sample-barcoded 5' primer and J-beta primers. Each CDR3 protein gets one entry after TCRdb re-called the 5' RACE reads with MiXCR. The sample has 1.5 million or so distinct CDR3 sequences, roughly two fifths seen once. The sample was blood. The receptors derive from a woman in her late teens or twenties in good health.

This sequence joins TRBV6-1 and TRBJ1-2; D call uncertain. The CDR3 spans 18 residues. Germline lookup yields CDR1 MNHNS and CDR2 SASEGT. Between the trimmed V and J ends, which lost 0 bases and 0 bases, there was a span of 17 bases. As DNA, the CDR3 is TGTGCCAGCAGTGAAGCTGCAGGCGGCTACACACCTAACTATGGCTACACCTTC. This encodes CASSEAAGGYTPNYGYTF.

With respect to this clonotype: A read error may account for a junction end that differs from germline. The chain employs TRBV28 and TRBJ2-1, with TRBD2 identical over 7 bases. The germline CDR1 and CDR2 sequences are MDHEN and SYDVKM. The CDR3 extends over 15 amino acids. CDR3 in amino acids: CASSFSGVPYNVQFF. Here the CDR3 DNA reads TGTGCCAGCAGTTTCAGCGGGGTCCCCTACAATGTGCAGTTCTTC.

The chain joins TRBV4-1 to TRBJ1-1; 8 bases fit TRBD1. With 2 bases clipped from V and 5 bases from J, the junction kept 7 bases outside the gene matches. The CDR3 is made up of 15 amino acids. Germline CDR1 and CDR2: MGHRA and YSYEKL. The CDR3 region has the DNA TGCGCCAGCAGCCAAACAGACAGGGGAAGGACTGAAGCTTTCTTT. It codes for CASSQTDRGRTEAFF.

The chain employs TRBV6-5 and TRBJ1-4, with D tentatively TRBD1 (5 bases). Per the germline V gene, CDR1 is MNHEY and CDR2 is SVGAGI. This CDR3 spans 18 amino acids. Trimming left V 4 bases short and J 1 base short, with 19 bases between. The chain's CDR3 is CASSFPMVMGVTNEKLFF. CDR3 sequence (DNA): TGTGCCAGCAGTTTCCCGATGGTAATGGGGGTAACTAATGAAAAACTGTTTTTT.

This chain links TRBV10-3 with TRBJ1-1, with D possibly TRBD1 on 6 matching bases. The CDR3 runs to 17 residues. The germline V and J ends were trimmed by 2 bases and 2 bases, with 18 bases remaining between them. The V gene's germline CDR1 is ENHRY and CDR2 SYGVKD. CDR3 residues: CAISEGVATGPNTEAFF. As DNA, the CDR3 is TGTGCCATCAGTGAGGGAGTTGCGACAGGACCTAACACTGAAGCTTTCTTT.

Details on this clonotype: A much bigger clone sits one base away, suggesting this may be a read error. The gene calls are TRBV2 and TRBJ2-7; no definite D call. The V gene lost 3 bases and the J gene lost 5 bases, with 11 bases spanning the gap. CDR1 and CDR2 from the germline V gene are SNHLY and FYNNEI. The CDR3 extends over 13 amino acids. The CDR3 region has the DNA TGTGCCAGCAGTGAGCGTTTAACCCACGAGCAGTACTTC. Its protein is CASSERLTHEQYF.

This clonotype occurred a few times. The chain couples TRBV6-5 to TRBJ2-5; 7 bases align to TRBD2. Germline V gene data show CDR1 as MNHEY and CDR2 as SVGAGI. The CDR3 is 16 amino acids. J was trimmed by 4 bases and V by 2 bases; bases with no gene match: 10. The CDR3 here is CASSYGFSGRRETQYF. For the CDR3, the DNA is TGTGCCAGCAGTTACGGTTTTAGCGGGCGTCGAGAGACCCAGTACTTC.

The gene calls are TRBV28 and TRBJ1-1; D uncertain. Germline loops: CDR1 MDHEN, CDR2 SYDVKM. This CDR3 spans 15 amino acids. V was clipped by 6 bases and J by 1 base, with 15 bases between them. CDR3 protein: CASSTRAPTNTEAFF. DNA of the CDR3: TGTGCCAGCAGCACTCGGGCCCCAACGAACACTGAAGCTTTCTTT.

The genes are TRBV20-1 and TRBJ2-7; 7 bases align to TRBD1. Trimming removed 6 bases from V and 0 bases from J; junction bases left unmatched: 11. Germline assignment: CDR1 DFQATT and CDR2 SNEGSKA (reference sequence). The CDR3 is made up of 15 amino acids. In DNA, the CDR3 is TGCAGTGCCCTAAGCGACAGGGCAATCTCCTACGAGCAGTACTTC. Translated, it gives CSALSDRAISYEQYF.

The chain carries TRBV6-1 and TRBJ2-7; a weak D match, TRBD1 (5 bases). Germline V gives CDR1 MNHNS, CDR2 SASEGT. This CDR3 spans 15 amino acids. Trimming cost V 6 bases and J 6 bases, with 21 bases left between them. The CDR3 DNA reads TGTGCCAGCAGACCCTTAAAAGGGGCAGTCCGCGAGCAGTACTTC. It translates to CASRPLKGAVREQYF.

This clonotype showed up just a few times. The chain is built from TRBV4-3 and TRBJ1-2, with D unresolved. The V end was cut by 1 base, the J end by 4 bases, with 7 bases between. The CDR3 sequence is 13 residues long. The germline V gene encodes CDR1 LGHNA and CDR2 YSLEER. In DNA, the CDR3 is TGCGCCAGCAGCCAAGGTTGGAGCTATGGCTACACCTTC. Translated: CASSQGWSYGYTF.

The gene calls are TRBV7-2 and TRBJ2-7, with D perhaps matching TRBD2 (5 bases). The CDR3 runs to 15 residues. Germline V gene data show CDR1 as SGHTA and CDR2 as FQGNSA. The V end lost 2 bases, the J end lost 0 bases, and 11 bases lay between the germline ends. CDR3 nucleotides: TGTGCCAGCAGCTTAAGAGTTAGCGACTCCTACGAGCAGTACTTC. Encoded protein: CASSLRVSDSYEQYF.